This TCR beta chain derives from a study of metastatic and nonmetastatic thyroid tumors (dated by TCRdb to the early 2020s). In terms of the full investigation: The researchers compared repertoires between peripheral blood samples and tumor or nodule tissue samples from patients with malignant or benign thyroid disease.

The library was obtained by PCR. The sequencer was an Illumina HiSeq 4000. High-throughput sequencing was used to profile the TCR beta-chain CDR3 region of each patient. In the paper's pipeline: A classifier to discriminate distant-metastatic papillary thyroid cancer patients was built from CDR3 differences across clinicopathological groups. The Shannon index was used to measure repertoire diversity, and the Morisita-Horn index was used to measure how similar tumor and blood repertoires were. The public reads were quality trimmed at Q25 with fastp and then assembled into clones with MiXCR by TCRdb, keeping productive beta chains. Clone size and V and J calls follow TCRdb, not the original study. The table for this sample lists tens of thousands of clones; about 15% of them were counted only once. Over 20% of the sample comes from the top ten. From the cysteine up to the phenylalanine, the CDR3 has a length of 13 residues. CDR3 DNA only is kept here, 39 bases in frame from base 1. Based on the germline V gene, the CDR1 and CDR2 sequences are SNHLY and FYNNEI. V was cut back by 8 bases and J by 4 bases, leaving a gap of 15 bases between them.

Broad study findings and their caveats: In both blood and tumor samples, TCR beta diversity was reported to be significantly higher in malignant tumors than in benign nodules.

No patient had received any treatment before thyroid surgery. Using T-cell receptor beta sequencing, the study looked back at clinical samples from patients collected from the early 2010s to the late 2010s. This clone was counted only a few times. Its cognate antigen has yet to be identified. No much larger clone is present one base from it, and per-base qualities are unavailable. This TCR derives from a female donor with papillary thyroid cancer or a benign thyroid nodule (not recorded which). Some clones in this sample may be carry-over from other donors' samples. The rearrangement joined TRBV2 to TRBJ2-7, with a weak D call of TRBD1 (6 bases match). The sequencing sample was made of blood. The CDR3 loop reads CASSIQGPYEQYF. The nucleotides read TGTGCCAGCTCGATCCAGGGGCCGTACGAGCAGTACTTC.